These 6 T cell receptor beta chains originate from one sample sequenced in a study of shared clonotypes between healthy human individuals. Only in-frame clones appear in the TCRdb table, and some are missing; sequencing was by immunoSEQ multiplex PCR. The data contain 2 million to 2.5 million clones, more than 80% of them singletons. The sequencing sample was made of naive CD4+ T cells from PBMCs. The subset denotes: CD45RA+ positively selected. These receptor sequences come from a young man in good health. Some clones in this sample may be carry-over from other donors' samples.

The chain recombines TRBV6-1 with TRBJ2-7; D might be TRBD1 or TRBD2, each matching 6 bases. Germline CDR1 is MNHNS and CDR2 is SASEGT. Trimming shortened V by 10 bases and J by 4 bases, and 20 bases separated the two germline ends. CDR3 length equals 14 residues. The CDR3 is CATLDFGGRYEQYF. The CDR3 DNA reads TGTGCCACCCTCGACTTCGGGGGCCGGTACGAGCAGTACTTC.

This clone has just a few counts. This chain connects TRBV18 to TRBJ1-1; unclear D gene. The CDR3 is made up of 13 amino acids. The V and J ends lost 6 bases and 3 bases respectively, with 11 bases between them. CDR1 KGHSH and CDR2 LQKENI come from the germline V gene. CDR3 loop: CASSLQRDTEAFF. For the CDR3, the DNA is TGTGCCAGCTCCCTACAGCGGGACACTGAAGCTTTCTTT.

The gene calls are TRBV19 and TRBJ1-1; no firm D call. Germline V gene sequence: CDR1 LNHDA, CDR2 SQIVND (reference sequence). This CDR3 is built from 14 residues. Trimming took off 0 bases at V and 4 bases at J, with 9 bases between the two ends. The DNA for the CDR3 is TGTGCCAGTAGTATAGACAGAGAGGGCACTGAAGCTTTCTTT. Its protein product is CASSIDREGTEAFF.

As concerns this clone: The sample contains more than one DNA sequence encoding this CDR3. The V and J genes are TRBV7-9 and TRBJ1-2, with D maybe TRBD1 (5 bases). The CDR3 has 15 residues. Germline CDR1 is SEHNR and CDR2 is FQNEAQ (reference sequence). The V and J ends lost 0 bases and 0 bases respectively, with 8 bases between them. The CDR3 DNA is TGTGCCAGCAGCTTAGCGCAGGGAACTAACTATGGCTACACCTTC. Translation gives CASSLAQGTNYGYTF.

The chain employs TRBV5-5 and TRBJ2-5; D tentatively reads TRBD1 or TRBD2 (5 bases each). The germline gives CDR1 SGHKS, CDR2 YYEKEE (reference sequence). V was pared by 5 bases and J by 1 base, with 24 bases between. This CDR3 has 18 amino acids. The CDR3 region is CASSPIPGPRVVQETQYF. The CDR3 nucleotides read TGTGCCAGCAGTCCTATTCCGGGACCTAGGGTAGTCCAAGAGACCCAGTACTTC.

The chain combines TRBV7-9 with TRBJ2-7, with D maybe TRBD1 (6 bases). CDR1 is SEHNR, CDR2 FQNEAQ, per germline (reference sequence). This CDR3 contains 14 residues. Deletions cut 5 bases from V and 1 base from J, with 12 bases between. In DNA, the CDR3 is TGTGCCAGCAGCCAAACGGACAGATCCTACGAGCAGTACTTC. It yields the protein CASSQTDRSYEQYF.